Here is one T cell receptor beta chain with its context. CDR1 is SNHLY and CDR2 is FYNNEI in the germline V gene. The CDR3 has 14 amino acids. V shed 3 bases, J shed 5 bases, and the junction held 4 bases outside the gene matches. This record comes from a study of control samples from healthy donors and cancer patients. Method: immunoSEQ multiplex PCR; TCRdb's copy keeps in-frame clones and lacks some. Here the sample spans about 410,000 clones, about 93% being singletons. The rearrangement uses TRBV2 and TRBJ1-5; 7 bases are a match to TRBD1. Sequencing was performed on PBMCs. This receptor was taken from a man aged 35 to 55 with head and neck cancer. For the CDR3, the DNA is TGTGCCAGCAGTGAGACAGGGTTGGATCAGCCCCAGCATTTT. Its translation: CASSETGLDQPQHF.